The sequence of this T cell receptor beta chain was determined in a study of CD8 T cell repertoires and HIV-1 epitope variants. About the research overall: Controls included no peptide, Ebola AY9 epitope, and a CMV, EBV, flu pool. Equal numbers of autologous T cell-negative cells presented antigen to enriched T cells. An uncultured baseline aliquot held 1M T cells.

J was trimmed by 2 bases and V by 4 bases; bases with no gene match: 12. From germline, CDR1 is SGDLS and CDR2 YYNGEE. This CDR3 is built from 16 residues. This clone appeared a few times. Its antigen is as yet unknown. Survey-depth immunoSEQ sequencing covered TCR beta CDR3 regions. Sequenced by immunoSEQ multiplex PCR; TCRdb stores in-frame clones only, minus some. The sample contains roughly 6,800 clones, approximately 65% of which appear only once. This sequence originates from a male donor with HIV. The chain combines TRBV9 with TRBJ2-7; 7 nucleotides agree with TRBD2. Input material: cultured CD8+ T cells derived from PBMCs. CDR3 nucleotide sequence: TGTGCCAGCAGCCCTTCTAGCGGCCGAGGAGCCTACGAGCAGTACTTC. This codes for CASSPSSGRGAYEQYF.